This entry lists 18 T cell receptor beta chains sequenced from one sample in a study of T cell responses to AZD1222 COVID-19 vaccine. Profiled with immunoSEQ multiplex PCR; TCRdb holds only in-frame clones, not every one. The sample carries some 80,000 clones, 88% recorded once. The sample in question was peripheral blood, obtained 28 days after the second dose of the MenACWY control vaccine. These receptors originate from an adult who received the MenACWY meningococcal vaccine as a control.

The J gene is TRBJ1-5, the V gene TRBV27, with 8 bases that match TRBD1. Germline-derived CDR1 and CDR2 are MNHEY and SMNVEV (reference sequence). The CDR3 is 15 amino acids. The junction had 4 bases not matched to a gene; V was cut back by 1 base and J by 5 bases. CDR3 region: CASSLWSGGDQPQHF. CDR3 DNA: TGTGCCAGCAGTTTATGGTCAGGGGGCGATCAGCCCCAGCATTTT.

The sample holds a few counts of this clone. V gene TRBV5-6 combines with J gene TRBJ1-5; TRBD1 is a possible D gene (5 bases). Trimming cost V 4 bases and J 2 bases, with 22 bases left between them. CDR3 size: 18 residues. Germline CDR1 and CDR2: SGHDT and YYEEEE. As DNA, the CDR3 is TGTGCCAGCAGCCGAGGCCCAGGGATGATGTTCGGCAATCAGCCCCAGCATTTT. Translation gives CASSRGPGMMFGNQPQHF. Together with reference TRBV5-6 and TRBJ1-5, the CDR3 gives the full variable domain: DAGVTQSPTHLIKTRGQQVTLRCSPKSGHDTVSWYQQALGQGPQFIFQYYEEEERQRGNFPDRFSGHQFPNYSSELNVNALLLGDSALYLCASSRGPGMMFGNQPQHFGDGTRLSIL.

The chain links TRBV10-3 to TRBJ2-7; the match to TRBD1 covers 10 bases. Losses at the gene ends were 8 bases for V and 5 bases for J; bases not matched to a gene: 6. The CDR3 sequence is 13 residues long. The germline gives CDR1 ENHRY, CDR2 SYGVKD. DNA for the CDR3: TGTGCCATCGGGACAGGGGTTGGGAACGAGCAGTACTTC. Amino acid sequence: CAIGTGVGNEQYF.

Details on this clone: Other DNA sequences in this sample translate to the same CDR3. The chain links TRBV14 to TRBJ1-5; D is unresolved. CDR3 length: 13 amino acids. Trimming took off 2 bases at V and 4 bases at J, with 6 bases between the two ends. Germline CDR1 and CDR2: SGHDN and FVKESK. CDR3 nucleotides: TGTGCCAGCAGCCAATCCTATAATCAGCCCCAGCATTTT. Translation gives CASSQSYNQPQHF.

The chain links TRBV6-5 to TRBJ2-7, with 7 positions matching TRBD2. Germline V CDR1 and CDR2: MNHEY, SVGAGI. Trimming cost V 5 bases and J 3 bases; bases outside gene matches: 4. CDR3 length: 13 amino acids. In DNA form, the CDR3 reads TGTGCCAGCAGTACCGGGGGGAACTACGAGCAGTACTTC. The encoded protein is CASSTGGNYEQYF.

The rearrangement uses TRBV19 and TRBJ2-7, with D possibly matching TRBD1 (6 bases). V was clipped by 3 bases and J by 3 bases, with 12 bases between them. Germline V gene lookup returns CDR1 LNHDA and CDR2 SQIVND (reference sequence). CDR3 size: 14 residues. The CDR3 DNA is TGTGCCAGTAGTATCACAGGGTCAGACTACGAGCAGTACTTC. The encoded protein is CASSITGSDYEQYF. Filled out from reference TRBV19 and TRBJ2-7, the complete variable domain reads DGGITQSPKYLFRKEGQNVTLSCEQNLNHDAMYWYRQDPGQGLRLIYYSQIVNDFQKGDIAEGYSVSREKKESFPLTVTSAQKNPTAFYLCASSITGSDYEQYFGPGTRLTVT.

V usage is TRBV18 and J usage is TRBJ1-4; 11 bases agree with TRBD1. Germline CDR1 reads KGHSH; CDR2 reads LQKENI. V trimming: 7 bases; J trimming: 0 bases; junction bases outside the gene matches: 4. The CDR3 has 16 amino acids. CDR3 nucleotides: TGTGCCAGCTATCCGGGACAGGGGGCAACTAATGAAAAACTGTTTTTT. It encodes CASYPGQGATNEKLFF.

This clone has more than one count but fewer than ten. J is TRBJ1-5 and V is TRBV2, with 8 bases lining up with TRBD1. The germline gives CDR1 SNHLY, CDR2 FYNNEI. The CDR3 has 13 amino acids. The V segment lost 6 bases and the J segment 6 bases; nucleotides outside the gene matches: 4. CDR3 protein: CASRGRGRQPQHF. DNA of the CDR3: TGTGCCAGCAGGGGCAGGGGGCGTCAGCCCCAGCATTTT.

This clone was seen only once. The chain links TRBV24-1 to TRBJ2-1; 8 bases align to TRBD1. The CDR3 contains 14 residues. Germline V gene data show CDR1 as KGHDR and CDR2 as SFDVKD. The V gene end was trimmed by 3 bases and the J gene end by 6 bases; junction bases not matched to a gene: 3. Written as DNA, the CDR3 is TGTGCCACCAGTGATGAACAGGGGGTCAATGAGCAGTTCTTC. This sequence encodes CATSDEQGVNEQFF.

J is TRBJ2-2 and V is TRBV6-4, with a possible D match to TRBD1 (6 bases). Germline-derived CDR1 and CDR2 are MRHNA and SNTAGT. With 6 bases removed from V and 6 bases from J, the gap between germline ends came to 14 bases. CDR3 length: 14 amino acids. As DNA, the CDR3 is TGTGCCAGCAGGATGGTGGGGGCGGCCGGGGAGCTGTTTTTT. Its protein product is CASRMVGAAGELFF.

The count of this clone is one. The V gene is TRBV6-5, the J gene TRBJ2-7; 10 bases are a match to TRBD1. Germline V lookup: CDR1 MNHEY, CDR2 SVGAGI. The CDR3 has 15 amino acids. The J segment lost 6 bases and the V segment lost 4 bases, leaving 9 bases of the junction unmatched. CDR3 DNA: TGTGCCAGCAGTTCCTCCGGGACAGGGGTGCTCGAGCAGTACTTC. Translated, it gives CASSSSGTGVLEQYF.

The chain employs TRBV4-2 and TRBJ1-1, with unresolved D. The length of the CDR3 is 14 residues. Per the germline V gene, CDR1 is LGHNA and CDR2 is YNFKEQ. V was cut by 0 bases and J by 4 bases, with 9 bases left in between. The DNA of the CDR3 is TGTGCCAGCAGCCAAGACGAGGGAGTCACTGAAGCTTTCTTT. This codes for CASSQDEGVTEAFF.

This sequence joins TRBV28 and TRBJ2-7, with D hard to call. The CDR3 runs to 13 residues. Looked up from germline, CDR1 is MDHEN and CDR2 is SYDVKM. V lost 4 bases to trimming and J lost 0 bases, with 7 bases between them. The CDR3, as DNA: TGTGCCAGCAGTTCAATAAGCTCCTACGAGCAGTACTTC. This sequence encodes CASSSISSYEQYF.

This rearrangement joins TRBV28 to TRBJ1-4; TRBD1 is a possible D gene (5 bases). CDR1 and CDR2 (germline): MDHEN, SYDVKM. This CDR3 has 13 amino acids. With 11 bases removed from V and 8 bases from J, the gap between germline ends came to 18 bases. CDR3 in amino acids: CAASGDWREKLFF. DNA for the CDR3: TGTGCCGCGAGTGGGGACTGGCGGGAAAAACTGTTTTTT.

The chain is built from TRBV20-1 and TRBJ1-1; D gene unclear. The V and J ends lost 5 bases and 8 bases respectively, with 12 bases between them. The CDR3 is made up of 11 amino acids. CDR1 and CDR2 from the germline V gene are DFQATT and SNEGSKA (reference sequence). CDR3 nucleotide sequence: TGCAGTGCTGGGCTGGGTGCCGAAGCTTTCTTT. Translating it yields CSAGLGAEAFF.

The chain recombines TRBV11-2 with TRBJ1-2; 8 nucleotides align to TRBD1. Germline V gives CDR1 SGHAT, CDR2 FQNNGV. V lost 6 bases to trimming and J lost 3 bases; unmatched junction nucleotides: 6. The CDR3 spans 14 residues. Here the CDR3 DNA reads TGTGCCAGCAGGGGCAGGGGGCAGGACTATGGCTACACCTTC. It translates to CASRGRGQDYGYTF.

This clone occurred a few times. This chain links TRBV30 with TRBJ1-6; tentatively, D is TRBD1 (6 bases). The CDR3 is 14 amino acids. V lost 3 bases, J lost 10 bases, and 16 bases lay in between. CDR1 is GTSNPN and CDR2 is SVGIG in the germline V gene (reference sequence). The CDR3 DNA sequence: TGTGCCTGGAGCCAGGGGCATTCGCGCTCACCCCTCCACTTT. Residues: CAWSQGHSRSPLHF. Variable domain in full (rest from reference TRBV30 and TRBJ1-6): SQTIHQWPATLVQPVGSPLSLECTVEGTSNPNLYWYRQAAGRGLQLLFYSVGIGQISSEVPQNLSASRPQDRQFILSSKKLLLSDSGFYLCAWSQGHSRSPLHFGNGTRLTVT.

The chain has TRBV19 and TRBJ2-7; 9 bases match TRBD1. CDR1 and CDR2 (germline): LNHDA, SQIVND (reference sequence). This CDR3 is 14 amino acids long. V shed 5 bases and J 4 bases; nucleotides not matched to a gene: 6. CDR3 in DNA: TGTGCCAGTAGTGTTGACAGGGGGTCGTACGAGCAGTACTTC. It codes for CASSVDRGSYEQYF. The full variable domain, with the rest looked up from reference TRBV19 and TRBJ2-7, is DGGITQSPKYLFRKEGQNVTLSCEQNLNHDAMYWYRQDPGQGLRLIYYSQIVNDFQKGDIAEGYSVSREKKESFPLTVTSAQKNPTAFYLCASSVDRGSYEQYFGPGTRLTVT.